Below, 6 T cell receptor beta chains from the same sample are listed, as sequenced in a study of OX40 agonist ivuxolimab in advanced cancers. The data were produced by immunoSEQ multiplex PCR, yet TCRdb's version contains in-frame clones alone and is incomplete. The sample includes tens of thousands of clones, 75% to 90% of them seen just once. Specimen: CD4+ or CD8+ T cells sorted from blood, collected in a trial of the OX40 agonist ivuxolimab. The receptors come from an adult with an advanced solid tumor such as melanoma, head and neck, liver or kidney cancer.

The genes are TRBV14 and TRBJ1-1; D is unresolved. CDR1 and CDR2 from the germline V gene are SGHDN and FVKESK. The CDR3 has 16 residues. V lost 3 bases and J lost 1, with 15 bases in between. The CDR3 spells CASSQSASLPNTEAFF. The CDR3 nucleotides read TGTGCCAGCAGCCAGTCGGCCAGCTTACCGAACACTGAAGCTTTCTTT.

About this clone itself: Mismatch with germline at one junction end may stem from a read error. At the DNA level, this CDR3 is encoded by other sequences in the same sample as well. The chain combines TRBV5-5 with TRBJ1-2; D unresolved. Looked up from germline, CDR1 is SGHKS and CDR2 is YYEKEE (reference sequence). The length of the CDR3 is 12 residues. The CDR3 DNA sequence: TGTGCCAGCAGCCTAACAGAGTATGGCTATACCTTC. Its translation is CASSLTEYGYTF.

The gene calls are TRBV5-4 and TRBJ2-6; the D gene is possibly TRBD1 (6 bases). Germline CDR1 is SGHNT and CDR2 is YYREEE (reference sequence). The CDR3 has 13 residues. V shed 6 bases and J shed 7 bases, with 11 bases lying between them. The CDR3 loop is CASNSGTANVLTF. The CDR3 DNA is TGTGCCAGCAATTCTGGGACAGCCAACGTCCTGACTTTC.

The V call is TRBV11-1, the J call TRBJ2-3, with a tentative D call TRBD2 (5 bases). The germline CDR1 and CDR2 sequences are SGHAT and FQDESV (reference sequence). Trimming pared 4 bases from V and 3 bases from J, leaving 17 bases between. The CDR3 has 16 residues. DNA for the CDR3: TGTGCCAGCAGCTCTGTACTGGGAGTGGGGACAGATACGCAGTATTTT. Amino acids: CASSSVLGVGTDTQYF.

The chain carries TRBV10-1 and TRBJ2-6, with D uncertain. V was clipped by 4 bases and J by 5 bases, with 15 bases between them. CDR1 and CDR2 from the germline V gene are WNHNN and SYGVQD (reference sequence). The CDR3 totals 16 residues. The CDR3 sequence is CASSVIAQSRANVLTF. DNA of the CDR3: TGCGCCAGCAGTGTAATCGCACAAAGTCGGGCCAACGTCCTGACTTTC.

V is TRBV6-5 and J is TRBJ2-1; 11 positions agree with TRBD2. Germline lookup yields CDR1 MNHEY and CDR2 SVGAGI. The CDR3 spans 15 residues. J was trimmed by 6 bases and V by 4 bases; bases with no gene match: 5. CDR3 sequence: CASSLLAGAFNEQFF. In nucleotides, the CDR3 is TGTGCCAGCAGTTTACTAGCGGGGGCTTTCAATGAGCAGTTCTTC.